This TCR beta chain was documented in a study of CD8 T cells in Susac syndrome. On the study more broadly: Patients with Susac syndrome had blood drawn and were at that point therapy-naive, on corticosteroids, or on intravenous immunoglobulin alone. General study points: Within Susac syndrome CD4+ T cell repertoires, clonal expansion was not evident.

The CDR3 covers 17 residues. Germline-derived CDR1 and CDR2 are LGHNA and YNFKEQ. Random-hexamer reverse transcription was applied to roughly 0.45 to 1 ug RNA. With immunoSEQ multiplex PCR, TCR beta CDR3 was amplified across 54 Vbeta and 13 Jbeta. TCRdb reprocessed the immunoSEQ multiplex PCR reads with MiXCR, giving one entry per CDR3 protein. The sample yields about 150,000 distinct CDR3 sequences, roughly 96% seen once. On this clonotype itself: Its matching antigen is unknown. Its ends do not fully match the called genes, so a read error is possible.

The clonotype was recovered from a human donor with Susac syndrome. The chain has TRBV4-2 and TRBJ2-6, with 10 bases aligning to TRBD1. Sequenced material: CD4+ T cells from PBMCs. The CDR3 loop is CASSQLTGGAGANVLIF. DNA of the CDR3: TGTGCCAGCAGCCAGTTGACAGGGGGCGCTGGGGCCAACGTCCTGATTTTC.